The 21 T cell receptor beta chains presented below share a single source sample, sequenced in a study of T cells in localized non-small cell lung cancer. Measured with immunoSEQ multiplex PCR; TCRdb has only the in-frame clones, and not every one. The top ten clones hold around 13% of a sample with about 11,000 clones, roughly 90% of them seen once. Source: peripheral blood, taken before any cancer treatment. Receptors were obtained from a male donor aged 60 or over with stage III lung adenocarcinoma.

The chain recombines TRBV29-1 with TRBJ2-7, with 8 nucleotides matching TRBD1. CDR1 and CDR2 (germline): SQVTM, ANQGSEA. Losses at the gene ends were 6 bases for V and 2 bases for J; bases not matched to a gene: 3. This CDR3 spans 12 amino acids. CDR3 in DNA: TGCAGCGTAATGGGACAGGCCTACGAGCAGTACTTC. It yields the protein CSVMGQAYEQYF.

The CDR3 coding sequence is TGTGCCAGCAGCTTGGCGGGAGGGCCTAATACGCAGTATTTT. It encodes CASSLAGGPNTQYF. The chain links TRBV5-4 to TRBJ2-3; TRBD2 aligns across 8 bases. The CDR3 runs 14 residues. The germline V gene encodes CDR1 SGHNT and CDR2 YYREEE (reference sequence). J gave up 7 bases and V 0 bases, and 4 bases lay outside the gene matches.

This sequence joins TRBV9 and TRBJ1-4; D is unresolved. The CDR3 spans 14 residues. V dropped 3 bases and J dropped 7 bases, with 13 bases sitting between them. The germline V gene has CDR1 SGDLS and CDR2 YYNGEE. CDR3 coding DNA: TGTGCCAGCAGCGCCAGCCTCCTTGGTGAAAAACTGTTTTTT. It translates to CASSASLLGEKLFF.

The V and J genes are TRBV4-1 and TRBJ2-2, with D perhaps assigned TRBD1 or TRBD2 (5 bases each). Germline CDR1 and CDR2: MGHRA and YSYEKL. Trimming shortened V by 1 base and J by 2 bases, and 14 bases separated the two germline ends. CDR3 length: 17 residues. The CDR3: CASSQVLRRDNTGELFF. Here the CDR3 DNA reads TGCGCCAGCAGCCAAGTTTTAAGACGGGACAACACCGGGGAGCTGTTTTTT.

This chain joins TRBV7-9 and TRBJ2-5, with 7 bases identical to TRBD2. The germline CDR1 and CDR2 sequences are SEHNR and FQNEAQ (reference sequence). The CDR3 runs 15 residues. V lost 5 bases, J lost 3 bases, and 9 bases stayed unmatched. This CDR3 is CASSLGGFAKETQYF. CDR3 sequence (DNA): TGTGCCAGCAGCCTCGGGGGGTTTGCGAAAGAGACCCAGTACTTC.

The chain recombines TRBV2 with TRBJ2-7; D might be TRBD1 (6 bases). The CDR3 contains 14 residues. The V end lost 7 bases, the J end lost 2 bases, and 15 bases lay between the germline ends. Per germline, CDR1 SNHLY and CDR2 FYNNEI. The CDR3 DNA reads TGTGCCAGCAACAGGGAAGGACCGACCTACGAGCAGTACTTC. It specifies CASNREGPTYEQYF. Combining the CDR3 with reference TRBV2 and TRBJ2-7 gives the whole variable domain EPEVTQTPSHQVTQMGQEVILRCVPISNHLYFYWYRQILGQKVEFLVSFYNNEISEKSEIFDDQFSVERPDGSNFTLKIRSTKLEDSAMYFCASNREGPTYEQYFGPGTRLTVT.

The rearrangement links TRBV27 to TRBJ2-7, with 7 bases lining up with TRBD1. With V trimmed by 6 bases and J by 0 bases, 2 bases remained unmatched. This CDR3 has 13 amino acids. Germline CDR1 is MNHEY and CDR2 is SMNVEV (reference sequence). CDR3 DNA: TGTGCCAGCAGGGGGGACAGCTCCTACGAGCAGTACTTC. Protein sequence: CASRGDSSYEQYF.

The chain carries TRBV19 and TRBJ2-1, with a possible D match to TRBD1 (6 bases). Germline V gives CDR1 LNHDA, CDR2 SQIVND (reference sequence). The length of the CDR3 is 13 residues. The V end lost 8 bases, the J end lost 0 bases, and 8 bases lay between the germline ends. CDR3 bases: TGTGCCAGTGGGGACACCTCCTACAATGAGCAGTTCTTC. Its translation is CASGDTSYNEQFF. Looking up the rest from reference TRBV19 and TRBJ2-1 gives the full variable domain: DGGITQSPKYLFRKEGQNVTLSCEQNLNHDAMYWYRQDPGQGLRLIYYSQIVNDFQKGDIAEGYSVSREKKESFPLTVTSAQKNPTAFYLCASGDTSYNEQFFGPGTRLTVL.

The rearrangement links TRBV7-8 to TRBJ1-5, with D possibly being TRBD1 (5 bases). The ends were cut back, 3 bases at V and 3 bases at J, with 12 bases in the middle. Germline CDR1 and CDR2: SGHVS and FQNEAQ. This CDR3 has 15 residues. The CDR3 nucleotides are TGTGCCAGCAGCTTCTCCCGGGACCCCAATCAGCCCCAGCATTTT. Protein sequence: CASSFSRDPNQPQHF.

This sequence joins TRBV18 and TRBJ1-5, with TRBD1 matching 9 bases. V dropped 6 bases and J dropped 5; count of bases not matched to a gene: 8. Germline V gene sequence: CDR1 KGHSH, CDR2 LQKENI. The CDR3 sequence is 15 residues long. The CDR3 is CASSPDRGIYQPQHF. CDR3 in DNA: TGTGCCAGCTCTCCGGACAGGGGAATTTATCAGCCCCAGCATTTT.

The J gene is TRBJ2-2, the V gene TRBV28; the match to TRBD2 covers 9 bases. CDR3 size: 13 residues. V was clipped by 6 bases and J by 8 bases; unmatched bases: 4. The germline gives CDR1 MDHEN, CDR2 SYDVKM. This CDR3 reads CASRAGGRGELFF. CDR3 nucleotides: TGTGCCAGCAGAGCGGGAGGACGAGGGGAGCTGTTTTTT.

This clone was counted only a few times. The genes are TRBV4-3 and TRBJ2-7; TRBD2 matches 8 bases. Germline V gene sequence: CDR1 LGHNA, CDR2 YSLEER. V was clipped by 0 bases and J by 3 bases; unmatched bases: 13. The CDR3 runs to 18 residues. The CDR3 DNA is TGCGCCAGCAGCCAAGATCTGGCGGGAGGCCTCTTGAGCTACGAGCAGTACTTC. Residues: CASSQDLAGGLLSYEQYF.

The chain couples TRBV6-1 to TRBJ1-1; tentative D call: TRBD1 (6 bases). V gave up 6 bases and J gave up 4 bases, with 12 bases separating them. The CDR3 runs 13 residues. Germline assignment: CDR1 MNHNS and CDR2 SASEGT. The chain's CDR3 is CASRTQGPTEAFF. The CDR3 region has the DNA TGTGCCAGCAGGACACAGGGACCCACTGAAGCTTTCTTT.

This clone was recorded only once. This chain joins TRBV7-9 and TRBJ1-2; D not certain. Trimming left V 0 bases short and J 4 bases short, with 6 bases between. The CDR3 has 13 residues. Germline V gives CDR1 SEHNR, CDR2 FQNEAQ (reference sequence). The CDR3 loop reads CASSLALTYGYTF. CDR3 nucleotides: TGTGCCAGCAGCTTAGCTCTTACCTATGGCTACACCTTC.

A remark on this clone: Other DNA sequences of this sample code for an identical CDR3. The chain carries TRBV5-1 and TRBJ2-1; 7 bases agree with TRBD2. Germline V gives CDR1 SGHRS, CDR2 YFSETQ. Trimming took 2 bases from V and 2 from J; bases not matched to a gene: 4. The CDR3 sequence is 15 residues long. This chain's CDR3 is CASSLTGGTYNEQFF. In nucleotides, the CDR3 is TGCGCCAGCAGCTTAACCGGGGGGACCTACAATGAGCAGTTCTTC.

The chain is built from TRBV6-5 and TRBJ2-1, with 10 bases identical to TRBD1. CDR1 and CDR2 (germline): MNHEY, SVGAGI. V trimming: 7 bases; J trimming: 8 bases; junction bases outside the gene matches: 11. The CDR3 is 15 amino acids. CDR3 protein: CASTTGDRGFYEQFF. DNA of the CDR3: TGTGCCAGCACCACTGGGGACAGGGGTTTCTATGAGCAGTTCTTC.

The chain combines TRBV5-1 with TRBJ1-1, with D unclear. Germline values: CDR1 SGHRS, CDR2 YFSETQ. This CDR3 contains 16 residues. Trimming cost V 0 bases and J 1 base, with 13 bases left between them. CDR3 coding DNA: TGCGCCAGCAGCTTGGCCGAGATCCGCCAGAACACTGAAGCTTTCTTT. Translating gives CASSLAEIRQNTEAFF.

This clone turned up a few times. The genes are TRBV7-9 and TRBJ2-7; D is unresolved. Trimming pared 4 bases from V and 3 bases from J, leaving 13 bases between. CDR3 length: 14 amino acids. The germline V gene encodes CDR1 SEHNR and CDR2 FQNEAQ (reference sequence). In DNA form, the CDR3 reads TGTGCCAGCAGCTCGCTTTTAGTGTACTACGAGCAGTACTTC. This sequence encodes CASSSLLVYYEQYF.

In this sample, this clone is medium-sized. The V call is TRBV27, the J call TRBJ2-5; D not resolved. CDR3 length: 11 amino acids. From germline, CDR1 is MNHEY and CDR2 SMNVEV (reference sequence). V was clipped by 2 bases and J by 4 bases, with 2 bases between them. The chain's CDR3 is CASSLGETQYF. The CDR3 nucleotides are TGTGCCAGCAGTTTAGGAGAGACCCAGTACTTC.

V is TRBV7-3 and J is TRBJ2-2; 8 nucleotides align to TRBD1. V shed 1 base and J 7 bases; nucleotides not matched to a gene: 11. CDR1 is SGHTA and CDR2 is FQGTGA in the germline V gene. This CDR3 region has 17 residues. The CDR3 DNA reads TGTGCCAGCAGCTTAAATCCCCAGGGGGCGCAGGGCGGGGAGCTGTTTTTT. Its translation: CASSLNPQGAQGGELFF.

The V gene is TRBV15, the J gene TRBJ1-6; a weak D match, TRBD1 (6 bases). Germline CDR1 is LNHNV and CDR2 is YYDKDF (reference sequence). The CDR3 runs 14 residues. V lost 3 bases to trimming and J lost 6 bases, with 9 bases between them. CDR3 region: CATSRGGSNSPLHF. DNA for the CDR3: TGTGCCACCAGCAGGGGGGGCAGTAATTCACCCCTCCACTTT.